The text below deals with one TCR beta chain. At least ten counts were recorded for this clonotype. No cognate antigen has been identified for it. One base away there is no much larger clone; base qualities are not given. Library preparation employed UMI-ligation and nested PCR. The ligated cDNA was amplified in four rounds of PCR with nested alpha and beta constant region primers together with the SP2 primer. TCR RNA was reverse transcribed with SuperScript IV using alpha and beta constant region primers for the blood and skin samples. T4 RNA ligase 1 was used to ligate an oligonucleotide containing the Illumina SP2 primer and a UMI to the 3' end of the cDNA. The 12-nucleotide UMI consisted of two random hexamers with an eight-base spacer between the hexamers to prevent hairpin formation. From the second PCR onward, TCR alpha and beta chain libraries were processed separately and dual indexed for multiplexing. After pooling, the indexed libraries were analyzed by capillary electrophoresis and sequenced on either an Illumina MiSeq or NextSeq. PhiX DNA at roughly 5-7.5% was added to the libraries to raise base diversity and improve cluster recognition. The source study handled its data this way. Demultiplexor took UMIs from read 2, joined the UMIs to the TCR sequence from read 1, and separated reads according to sample indices. Decombinator identified V and J genes and V-J junctions, assigning each TCR a five-part identifier including V and J deletions. UMIs were used by Collapsinator to correct sequencing errors and PCR amplification heterogeneity, so that a UMI-based abundance was obtained for each TCR. CDR3Translator turned identifiers into nucleotide sequence, translated that sequence into amino acids, and pulled out CDR3 regions based on terminal motifs. After normalization to the amount of input RNA, error-corrected alpha and beta TCR counts from blood and skin were compared. TCRdb applied fastp at Q25 and MiXCR to the public reads, then kept only in-frame beta chains. Every distinct CDR3 protein forms one entry, paired with its most common genes and DNA. The V and J calls were not made by the authors but by TCRdb's processing. The sample records 25,000 to 35,000 distinct CDR3 sequences, 6.7% of which are singletons. The top ten clones comprise roughly 3.3% of the sample.

Cut back by 2 bases and 1 base, the V and J ends lie 8 bases apart. Counted from cysteine to phenylalanine, this CDR3 has 13 amino acids. Only CDR3 DNA is held: 39 bases, read in frame from base 1. CDR1 and CDR2 are drawn from the germline V gene: SQVTM, ANQGSEA. The sample is drawn from a study of naive and memory T cell subsets (dated by TCRdb to the late 2010s). Context from the whole study: According to the figure summarizing the samples, there were 10 blood donors, 7 tuberculin skin test biopsies and 3 saline control biopsies. Skin biopsies were taken from tuberculin skin test sites or from saline-injected control sites and were processed for RNA extraction as described before. PCR2 was typically a SYBR Green qPCR stopped at a set threshold; low-input samples could instead use end-point PCR (around 6 cycles).

This specimen's treatment or condition label, per the study, means: skin biopsy from PPD injection site in Mantoux-positive individual. A robust, sensitive protocol for the amplification, sequencing and analysis of TCRs was described in the study, in which 3' ligation of a UMI-containing oligonucleotide to TCR cDNA was used. The tuberculin skin test biopsies were taken from PPD-injected sites in individuals who had a positive Mantoux test. Total RNA was treated with RQ1 DNase, without cell sorting, prior to reverse transcription, with an input of about 1 to 1,100 ng being targeted. Skin biopsy and whole blood libraries were made to test pipeline robustness in samples where T cells form a minority population. Broader findings and caveats from the paper: Higher TCR numbers at tuberculin skin test sites were interpreted as T cell infiltration of a delayed type IV hypersensitivity reaction. TCR sequences were reportedly recovered from both skin biopsy types, with far more TCRs at tuberculin skin test sites. The RNA-based method was acknowledged as potentially sensitive to TCR transcript changes with T cell activation and differentiation. Skin biopsy collection and RNA processing details were not given in the paper but referenced to earlier studies.

The rearrangement combines TRBV29-1 with TRBJ1-1; the D segment could be TRBD1, given 5 matching bases. This TCR was sampled from an adult in good health. The sequencing here drew on skin, taken from a tuberculin skin test site. In nucleotide form, the sequence is TGCAGCGTTGAATGGGGCACGAACACTGAAGCTTTCTTT. The translation is CSVEWGTNTEAFF.